The 9 T cell receptor beta chains below come from one sample, sequenced in a study of blood T cell repertoires in COVID-19. The method was immunoSEQ multiplex PCR; TCRdb's version includes in-frame clones alone and lacks a portion of them. Found here are 15,000 to 20,000 clones, almost 85% of them singletons; the top ten hold roughly 60%. Sequencing used peripheral blood. Receptors originate from an elderly man with acute or convalescent COVID-19.

J is TRBJ1-6 and V is TRBV4-3; maybe TRBD1 (5 bases). Trimming shortened V by 4 bases and J by 0 bases, and 10 bases separated the two germline ends. The CDR3 loop spans 16 amino acids. CDR1 LGHNA and CDR2 YSLEER come from the germline V gene. CDR3 protein: CASSPGGGSYNSPLHF. In DNA, the CDR3 is TGCGCCAGCAGCCCCGGGGGGGGCTCCTATAATTCACCCCTCCACTTT.

This clone was recorded only once. This chain links TRBV19 with TRBJ2-7, with D maybe TRBD1 (6 bases). Germline assignment: CDR1 LNHDA and CDR2 SQIVND (reference sequence). Trimming took 5 bases from V and 0 from J, leaving 20 bases between them. This CDR3 spans 17 amino acids. The DNA of the CDR3 is TGTGCCAGTAGTTTCGGTTCCAGGGGACCCTACTCCTACGAGCAGTACTTC. Encoded protein: CASSFGSRGPYSYEQYF.

This chain links TRBV28 with TRBJ1-2, with D possibly being TRBD1 (6 bases). The CDR3 has 14 amino acids. Trimming left V 3 bases short and J 7 bases short, with 15 bases between. CDR1 is MDHEN, CDR2 SYDVKM, per germline. This chain's CDR3 is CASSLGGGRTGYTF. The DNA of the CDR3 is TGTGCCAGCAGTTTGGGCGGGGGGCGGACTGGCTACACCTTC.

The chain carries TRBV27 and TRBJ2-7, with a possible D match to TRBD1 (6 bases). CDR1 and CDR2 (germline): MNHEY, SMNVEV (reference sequence). CDR3 length: 15 amino acids. Trimming cost V 2 bases and J 0 bases, with 11 bases left between them. CDR3 DNA: TGTGCCAGCAGTTTAGGGCAGGGGACCTCCTACGAGCAGTACTTC. Translation gives CASSLGQGTSYEQYF.

This clone was seen only a few times. The chain joins TRBV7-2 to TRBJ1-3; no definite D call. V lost 1 base to trimming and J lost 4 bases, with 14 bases between them. Germline values: CDR1 SGHTA, CDR2 FQGNSA. The CDR3 loop spans 16 amino acids. This chain's CDR3 is CASSLGLGQPGNTIYF. The CDR3 region has the DNA TGTGCCAGCAGCTTAGGACTAGGGCAGCCCGGAAACACCATATATTTT.

This clone showed up just once. The chain employs TRBV5-1 and TRBJ1-2; D may be TRBD1 (6 bases). Germline V CDR1 and CDR2: SGHRS, YFSETQ. Trimming left V 2 bases short and J 4 bases short, with 18 bases between. The CDR3 runs 16 residues. The CDR3 here is CASSFGTGGLGYGYTF. The CDR3 nucleotides read TGCGCCAGCAGCTTTGGTACGGGGGGCCTCGGCTATGGCTACACCTTC.

J is TRBJ2-4 and V is TRBV27, with D perhaps matching TRBD1 (5 bases). The germline V gene encodes CDR1 MNHEY and CDR2 SMNVEV (reference sequence). The V gene lost 5 bases and the J gene lost 0 bases, with 20 bases spanning the gap. The CDR3 spans 18 residues. The CDR3 bases are TGTGCCAGCAGTCCAATAACAGGACCCTTTCTAGCCAAAAACATTCAGTACTTC. Its translation is CASSPITGPFLAKNIQYF.

The gene calls are TRBV14 and TRBJ2-7, with 9 bases matching TRBD1. The CDR3 consists of 18 residues. Germline V lookup: CDR1 SGHDN, CDR2 FVKESK. The ends lost 4 bases at V and 0 bases at J; junction bases unmatched: 13. CDR3 amino acids: CASSRKRGTGGSSYEQYF. The CDR3 nucleotides are TGTGCCAGCAGCCGCAAGAGGGGTACAGGGGGCAGCTCCTACGAGCAGTACTTC.

The V gene is TRBV6-1, the J gene TRBJ1-5, with no clear D. Germline V lookup: CDR1 MNHNS, CDR2 SASEGT. V lost 3 bases to trimming and J lost 7 bases, with 10 bases between them. The CDR3 consists of 13 residues. CDR3 in amino acids: CASSDGSWQPQHF. The CDR3 nucleotides are TGTGCCAGCAGTGACGGGTCTTGGCAGCCCCAGCATTTT.